These 31 T cell receptor beta chains came from one sample sequenced in a study of cytomegalovirus exposure and HLA in healthy donors. PCR was performed using 60 Vbeta and 13 Jbeta primers. Sequencing was performed with immunoSEQ multiplex PCR; in TCRdb, only in-frame clones are kept and a portion is missing. The sample carries 180,000 or so clones, over 60% recorded once. The sequenced material came from PBMCs. The receptors come from a man in his fifties in good health and CMV-seropositive.

The CDR3 protein is CASRKGTSGGYEQFF. Written as DNA, the CDR3 is TGTGCCAGCAGGAAAGGGACTAGCGGGGGCTATGAGCAGTTCTTC. V usage is TRBV2 and J usage is TRBJ2-1, with 14 nucleotides matching TRBD2. The germline V gene encodes CDR1 SNHLY and CDR2 FYNNEI. V trimming: 6 bases; J trimming: 8 bases; junction bases outside the gene matches: 6. The CDR3 extends over 15 amino acids.

The chain uses TRBV7-9 and TRBJ1-2, with a weak D call TRBD1 (5 bases). CDR3 length: 14 residues. Trimming stripped 1 base from V and 8 bases from J, with 14 bases between. The germline CDR1 and CDR2 sequences are SEHNR and FQNEAQ (reference sequence). The CDR3 nucleotides are TGTGCCAGCAGCTTAGATCCATACCCAGGGGGCTACACCTTC. It is translated as CASSLDPYPGGYTF.

The chain couples TRBV7-9 to TRBJ2-2; tentative D call: TRBD2 (7 bases). The CDR3 sequence is 16 residues long. The V gene's germline CDR1 is SEHNR and CDR2 FQNEAQ (reference sequence). The ends were cut back, 5 bases at V and 6 bases at J, with 19 bases in the middle. The CDR3 sequence is CASSPPGGPYPGELFF. CDR3 DNA sequence: TGTGCCAGCAGCCCACCCGGGGGGCCTTATCCCGGGGAGCTGTTTTTT.

This clone turned up a few times. The rearrangement links TRBV6-6 to TRBJ1-4; possibly TRBD1 for D (5 bases). Germline V CDR1 and CDR2: MNHNY, SVGAGI (reference sequence). V lost 2 bases and J 6 bases, leaving 13 bases between the germline ends. The CDR3 sequence is 15 residues long. The CDR3 region is CASSYGGGVDEKLFF. CDR3 sequence (DNA): TGTGCCAGCAGTTACGGGGGAGGCGTGGATGAAAAACTGTTTTTT.

V gene TRBV6-5 combines with J gene TRBJ1-5; no reliable D call. CDR1 MNHEY and CDR2 SVGAGI come from the germline V gene. The CDR3 contains 15 residues. V was trimmed by 0 bases and J by 6 bases, leaving 12 bases between them. The CDR3 spells CASSYSNGMGQPQHF. The CDR3 DNA reads as TGTGCCAGCAGTTACTCCAACGGGATGGGTCAGCCCCAGCATTTT.

CDR3 sequence reads: CASSIDLSGNYGYTF. The CDR3 DNA reads TGTGCCAGTAGTATAGATCTCAGCGGCAACTATGGCTACACCTTC. This sequence joins TRBV19 and TRBJ1-2; D is unclear. The CDR3 loop spans 15 amino acids. In germline, CDR1 is LNHDA, CDR2 SQIVND (reference sequence). Trimming removed 0 bases at V and 2 bases at J, with 10 bases between.

CDR3 in DNA: TGTGCCAGCAGTGGCAACAGGGATAGTAGTTCACCCCTCCACTTT. This codes for CASSGNRDSSSPLHF. The gene calls are TRBV6-1 and TRBJ1-6, with D perhaps matching TRBD1 (6 bases). CDR1 and CDR2 from the germline V gene are MNHNS and SASEGT. This CDR3 comprises 15 residues. V was clipped by 4 bases and J by 9 bases, with 16 bases between them.

This clone occurred once. The chain carries TRBV28 and TRBJ2-5; D is possibly TRBD2 (7 bases). Trimming took 3 bases from V and 3 from J, leaving 14 bases between them. CDR3 length: 15 residues. CDR1 and CDR2 (germline): MDHEN, SYDVKM. The CDR3 protein is CASSLGGGAKETQYF. The CDR3 nucleotides are TGTGCCAGCAGTTTGGGTGGGGGGGCCAAAGAGACCCAGTACTTC.

The chain is built from TRBV7-8 and TRBJ2-7; 11 bases align to TRBD1. CDR3 length equals 17 residues. Trimming cost V 5 bases and J 1 base; bases outside gene matches: 10. Germline values: CDR1 SGHVS, CDR2 FQNEAQ. DNA for the CDR3: TGTGCCAGCAGCGCCCAAGCTGGACAGGGGGCTTCCTACGAGCAGTACGTC. Its protein product is CASSAQAGQGASYEQYV.

This clone came up once. CDR3 nucleotide sequence: TGTGCCAGCAGTGTACAGCTCCATCGTACCGGGGAGCTGTTTTTT. Translated: CASSVQLHRTGELFF. The chain has TRBV6-1 and TRBJ2-2; D gene uncertain. The ends were cut back, 4 bases at V and 5 bases at J, with 14 bases in the middle. Looked up from germline, CDR1 is MNHNS and CDR2 is SASEGT. CDR3 length: 15 amino acids.

This chain connects TRBV2 to TRBJ2-3; D perhaps matches TRBD2 (5 bases). V was pared by 0 bases and J by 3 bases, with 13 bases between. CDR3 length: 16 residues. From germline, CDR1 is SNHLY and CDR2 FYNNEI. Written as DNA, the CDR3 is TGTGCCAGCAGTGAAGCGATGGACTGGATTACAGATACGCAGTATTTT. Translated: CASSEAMDWITDTQYF.

This clone appeared a few times. This rearrangement joins TRBV2 to TRBJ2-5; perhaps TRBD1 as D (5 bases). The V gene lost 6 bases and the J gene lost 2 bases, with 13 bases spanning the gap. The CDR3 is 14 amino acids. Germline V lookup: CDR1 SNHLY, CDR2 FYNNEI. The CDR3 region is CASRVQGLQETQYF. The CDR3 nucleotides are TGTGCCAGCAGGGTCCAGGGATTACAAGAGACCCAGTACTTC.

V and J are TRBV5-6 and TRBJ2-7; 8 bases match TRBD1. This CDR3 has 17 residues. Germline V gene data show CDR1 as SGHDT and CDR2 as YYEEEE. V lost 0 bases and J lost 0; bases outside the gene matches: 8. In nucleotides, the CDR3 is TGTGCCAGCAGCTTGGCTCAGGACAGGGTTTTCTCCTACGAGCAGTACTTC. Translated: CASSLAQDRVFSYEQYF.

The V gene is TRBV6-5, the J gene TRBJ1-1, with D tentatively TRBD1 (5 bases). The CDR3 runs to 15 residues. Germline V lookup: CDR1 MNHEY, CDR2 SVGAGI. The ends were cut back, 1 base at V and 7 bases at J, with 16 bases in the middle. In nucleotides, the CDR3 is TGTGCCAGCAGTTACTTCCCGGGAGCCGGGGGTGAAGCTTTCTTT. The encoded protein is CASSYFPGAGGEAFF.

The chain couples TRBV13 to TRBJ2-7; 7 bases line up with TRBD1. CDR1 and CDR2 from the germline V gene are PRHDT and FYEKMQ (reference sequence). The CDR3 has 13 residues. Trimming cost V 4 bases and J 6 bases; bases outside gene matches: 6. The CDR3 sequence: CASSSGTVGEQYF. CDR3 DNA: TGTGCCAGCAGCTCAGGGACAGTAGGCGAGCAGTACTTC.

This chain uses TRBV6-5 with TRBJ2-3, with a weak D call TRBD2 (6 bases). The CDR3 spans 11 residues. V was cut by 11 bases and J by 11 bases, with 17 bases left in between. The germline CDR1 and CDR2 sequences are MNHEY and SVGAGI. The CDR3 DNA reads as TGTGCCGGGGGACTCGAACCTGGGCAGTATTTT. Translating it yields CAGGLEPGQYF.

The rearrangement links TRBV6-6 to TRBJ1-5; D not resolved. The germline gives CDR1 MNHNY, CDR2 SVGAGI (reference sequence). Trimming shortened V by 7 bases and J by 2 bases, and 12 bases separated the two germline ends. This CDR3 contains 14 residues. This chain's CDR3 is CASTSVFGNQPQHF. CDR3 DNA: TGTGCCAGCACCTCGGTGTTTGGCAATCAGCCCCAGCATTTT.

The genes are TRBV9 and TRBJ2-5, with TRBD2 matching over 9 bases. V shed 2 bases and J 4 bases; nucleotides not matched to a gene: 3. CDR1 is SGDLS, CDR2 YYNGEE, per germline. The CDR3 contains 14 residues. The CDR3 protein is CASSVSGGTETQYF. In nucleotides, the CDR3 is TGTGCCAGCAGCGTTAGCGGGGGCACAGAGACCCAGTACTTC.

This chain links TRBV28 with TRBJ1-5; 7 positions agree with TRBD1. CDR3 length equals 16 residues. The germline V gene has CDR1 MDHEN and CDR2 SYDVKM. V lost 2 bases, J lost 3 bases, and 7 bases stayed unmatched. CDR3 nucleotide sequence: TGTGCCAGCAGTTTAGTAACAGGGGTAGACAATCAGCCCCAGCATTTT. Amino acids: CASSLVTGVDNQPQHF.

Here the CDR3 reads CASSPPRKRWEGTEAFF. CDR3 sequence (DNA): TGTGCCAGCTCACCACCCCGGAAACGATGGGAGGGCACTGAAGCTTTCTTT. The chain joins TRBV18 to TRBJ1-1, with D unclear. V was trimmed by 0 bases and J by 4 bases, leaving 18 bases between them. Looked up from germline, CDR1 is KGHSH and CDR2 is LQKENI. The CDR3 is 17 amino acids.

The DNA for the CDR3 is TGTGCCAGTAATCCATTTTGGACAGGGCGGGCCGGTGGCTACACCTTC. It codes for CASNPFWTGRAGGYTF. The rearrangement joins TRBV19 to TRBJ1-2, with 8 bases that match TRBD1. Germline trimming cut 7 bases from V and 7 bases from J; bases unmatched to any gene: 17. The CDR3 spans 16 residues. Germline V gives CDR1 LNHDA, CDR2 SQIVND (reference sequence).

The V and J genes are TRBV27 and TRBJ2-1; 7 positions match TRBD1. The V and J ends lost 0 bases and 4 bases, in that order; junction bases with no gene match: 3. Germline CDR1 and CDR2: MNHEY and SMNVEV (reference sequence). This CDR3 has 15 residues. The CDR3 spells CASSLSGTEYNEQFF. CDR3 in DNA: TGTGCCAGCAGTTTATCCGGGACAGAGTACAATGAGCAGTTCTTC.

V usage is TRBV7-2 and J usage is TRBJ2-3, with 13 bases that match TRBD2. The CDR3 consists of 17 residues. Germline lookup yields CDR1 SGHTA and CDR2 FQGNSA. The V and J ends lost 5 bases and 4 bases, in that order; junction bases with no gene match: 9. The DNA of the CDR3 is TGTGCCAGCAGCACGGCCACTAGCGGGGGGGCTGCAGATACGCAGTATTTT. Amino acids: CASSTATSGGAADTQYF.

This chain connects TRBV4-3 to TRBJ2-3; TRBD2 matches 7 bases. Germline CDR1 reads LGHNA; CDR2 reads YSLEER. The CDR3 loop spans 16 amino acids. Losses at the gene ends were 0 bases for V and 6 bases for J; bases not matched to a gene: 9. The CDR3 protein is CASSQELTSVGDTQYF. CDR3 bases: TGCGCCAGCAGCCAAGAACTAACTAGCGTCGGCGATACGCAGTATTTT.

The rearrangement joins TRBV5-1 to TRBJ2-5; 10 bases are a match to TRBD1. The germline V gene encodes CDR1 SGHRS and CDR2 YFSETQ. The J segment lost 3 bases and the V segment lost 4 bases, leaving 6 bases of the junction unmatched. The CDR3 runs to 15 residues. The CDR3, as DNA: TGCGCCAGCAGCCGACGGGGGACAGGGGAAGAGACCCAGTACTTC. Protein sequence: CASSRRGTGEETQYF.

This clone was observed once. CDR3 sequence: CASSRGLAGISGANVLTF. The CDR3 nucleotides read TGCGCCAGCAGCCGCGGACTAGCGGGAATCTCTGGGGCCAACGTCCTGACTTTC. V and J are TRBV4-1 and TRBJ2-6, with 12 bases that match TRBD2. CDR3 size: 18 residues. The V gene's germline CDR1 is MGHRA and CDR2 YSYEKL. V lost 4 bases and J lost 0; bases outside the gene matches: 4.

The chain combines TRBV7-9 with TRBJ1-6, with TRBD1 identical over 8 bases. Germline V gives CDR1 SEHNR, CDR2 FQNEAQ (reference sequence). V was clipped by 3 bases and J by 9 bases; unmatched bases: 4. The CDR3 consists of 14 residues. The CDR3 coding sequence is TGTGCCAGCAGCTTCACAGGGGGGTTTTCACCCCTCCACTTT. Amino acids: CASSFTGGFSPLHF.

The chain links TRBV2 to TRBJ2-7, with 7 bases matching TRBD1. CDR3 length: 13 amino acids. The ends lost 10 bases at V and 6 bases at J; junction bases unmatched: 12. From germline, CDR1 is SNHLY and CDR2 FYNNEI. The CDR3 sequence: CATETTGRPEQYF. The DNA for the CDR3 is TGTGCCACCGAGACGACAGGGCGTCCCGAGCAGTACTTC.

This clone appeared a single time. The genes are TRBV20-1 and TRBJ1-2, with D tentatively TRBD1 (5 bases). This CDR3 is 11 amino acids long. Per the germline V gene, CDR1 is DFQATT and CDR2 is SNEGSKA (reference sequence). CDR3 loop: CSHDWGGGYTF. The CDR3 DNA follows: TGCAGCCACGACTGGGGCGGTGGCTACACCTTC.

This clone was seen a few times. The V and J genes are TRBV13 and TRBJ1-1; tentatively, D is TRBD1 (5 bases). The V and J ends lost 6 bases and 4 bases respectively, with 12 bases between them. Germline CDR1 is PRHDT and CDR2 is FYEKMQ (reference sequence). The CDR3 is 13 amino acids. The CDR3 coding sequence is TGTGCCAGCAGAAAACTGGGGGGCACTGAAGCTTTCTTT. Translated: CASRKLGGTEAFF. Filled out from reference TRBV13 and TRBJ1-1, the complete variable domain reads AAGVIQSPRHLIKEKRETATLKCYPIPRHDTVYWYQQGPGQDPQFLISFYEKMQSDKGSIPDRFSAQQFSDYHSELNMSSLELGDSALYFCASRKLGGTEAFFGQGTRLTVV.

J is TRBJ2-1 and V is TRBV7-2, with 8 nucleotides matching TRBD2. V lost 5 bases to trimming and J lost 4 bases; unmatched junction nucleotides: 10. This CDR3 region has 16 residues. Per germline, CDR1 SGHTA and CDR2 FQGNSA. The DNA of the CDR3 is TGTGCCAGCAGCAACTCCATAGCGGGGCCATACAATGAGCAGTTCTTC. Amino acid sequence: CASSNSIAGPYNEQFF.